The 5 T cell receptor beta chains in this list originate from one sample, sequenced in a study of shared clonotypes between healthy human individuals. Repertoires were generated with immunoSEQ multiplex PCR, while TCRdb's copy carries only in-frame clones and drops some. The table has roughly 2.4 million clones, approximately 94% seen once; the top ten hold around 0.13%. What was sequenced was naive CD4+ T cells sorted from blood. As for subset: CD45RA+ positively selected. Receptor source: a young man in good health.

With regard to this clone: Within the sample, other DNA sequences also encode this same CDR3. The chain has TRBV10-3 and TRBJ2-1; D possibly matches TRBD1 or TRBD2 (5 bases each). The germline V and J ends were trimmed by 6 bases and 4 bases, with 10 bases remaining between them. Germline assignment: CDR1 ENHRY and CDR2 SYGVKD. This CDR3 is 13 amino acids long. The CDR3 region has the DNA TGTGCCATCAGCCCGGGACCATACAATGAGCAGTTCTTC. This sequence encodes CAISPGPYNEQFF.

The rearrangement links TRBV21-1 to TRBJ2-5; the DNA was not used to check the table's D call, TRBD2. TRBV21-1 constitutes a pseudogene. The CDR3 contains 21 residues. Written as DNA, the CDR3 is TGTGCCAGCAGCAGATGGATAGGGACTAGCGGGAGGATAGGGGATCAAGAGACCCAGTACTTC. Amino acid sequence: CASSRWIGTSGRIGDQETQYF.

The chain couples TRBV2 to TRBJ2-7, with D perhaps TRBD2 (6 bases). Germline V gene lookup returns CDR1 SNHLY and CDR2 FYNNEI. The CDR3 covers 12 residues. The germline V and J ends were trimmed by 6 bases and 6 bases, with 12 bases remaining between them. The CDR3 is CASRMGLSEQYF. CDR3 in DNA: TGTGCCAGCAGGATGGGACTTAGCGAGCAGTACTTC.

The CDR3 protein is CASSREGYGYTF. As DNA, the CDR3 is TGTGCCAGCAGCCGGGAGGGCTATGGCTACACCTTC. The chain links TRBV5-6 to TRBJ1-2; D unresolved. Trimming removed 4 bases at V and 4 bases at J, with 8 bases between. Per the germline V gene, CDR1 is SGHDT and CDR2 is YYEEEE. The CDR3 loop spans 12 amino acids. The complete variable domain, with remaining parts taken from reference TRBV5-6 and TRBJ1-2, reads DAGVTQSPTHLIKTRGQQVTLRCSPKSGHDTVSWYQQALGQGPQFIFQYYEEEERQRGNFPDRFSGHQFPNYSSELNVNALLLGDSALYLCASSREGYGYTFGSGTRLTVV.

J is TRBJ2-2 and V is TRBV5-1, with 11 bases lining up with TRBD1. The junction had 9 bases not matched to a gene; V was cut back by 6 bases and J by 8 bases. Germline lookup yields CDR1 SGHRS and CDR2 YFSETQ. The CDR3 has 15 residues. CDR3 sequence: CASNPVGTGGGELFF. CDR3 nucleotides: TGCGCCAGCAACCCTGTCGGGACAGGGGGAGGGGAGCTGTTTTTT.